The 11 T cell receptor beta chains presented below share a single source sample, sequenced in a study of siplizumab effects on memory and regulatory T cells. Clones were sequenced by immunoSEQ multiplex PCR, and TCRdb holds only the in-frame ones, with some missing. The repertoire holds about 97,000 clones, about 90% seen once, with around 12% in the top ten. The sample taken for sequencing was non-Treg CD4+ T cells sorted from blood. These receptors were taken from a human donor in good health.

J is TRBJ2-3 and V is TRBV5-1; tentative D call: TRBD2 (6 bases). Germline values: CDR1 SGHRS, CDR2 YFSETQ. This CDR3 has 14 amino acids. Trimming shortened V by 4 bases and J by 2 bases, and 11 bases separated the two germline ends. The CDR3: CASSRDFLTDTQYF. CDR3 sequence (DNA): TGCGCCAGCAGCCGGGACTTTCTCACAGATACGCAGTATTTT.

V gene TRBV19 combines with J gene TRBJ2-5; TRBD1 aligns across 7 bases. Per the germline V gene, CDR1 is LNHDA and CDR2 is SQIVND (reference sequence). After removal of 4 bases from V and 1 base from J, the junction contained 6 bases not matched to a gene. The CDR3 runs 15 residues. CDR3 protein: CASSTARDSQETQYF. For the CDR3, the DNA is TGTGCCAGTAGTACGGCCCGGGACAGCCAAGAGACCCAGTACTTC.

V usage is TRBV5-3 and J usage is TRBJ2-7, with no clear D. TRBV5-3 is labeled an ORF, and its function is uncertain. The CDR3 totals 15 residues. V lost 8 bases to trimming and J lost 0 bases, with 18 bases between them. Written as DNA, the CDR3 is TGTGCCAGTCAAGGAGACACAACCAACTCCTACGAGCAGTACTTC. It yields the protein CASQGDTTNSYEQYF.

The sample holds a few counts of this clone. The chain employs TRBV7-2 and TRBJ2-7; D is tentatively TRBD1 or TRBD2 (5 bases each). Between the trimmed V and J ends, which lost 4 bases and 3 bases, there was a span of 10 bases. The CDR3 loop spans 13 amino acids. Per the germline V gene, CDR1 is SGHTA and CDR2 is FQGNSA. The CDR3 region has the DNA TGTGCCAGCAGCTCGGGACCGAACTACGAGCAGTACTTC. It encodes CASSSGPNYEQYF.

This clone was observed once. The chain has TRBV18 and TRBJ1-1; TRBD1 matches at 12 bases. The CDR3 runs 17 residues. Germline V CDR1 and CDR2: KGHSH, LQKENI. J was trimmed by 6 bases and V by 4 bases; bases with no gene match: 12. The CDR3 DNA is TGTGCCAGCTCACTAAAGGGACAGGGGGCCAGGAGGCCTGAAGCTTTCTTT. This codes for CASSLKGQGARRPEAFF.

Here the CDR3 reads CASSSRRISSYEQYF. In DNA, the CDR3 is TGTGCCAGCAGCTCTAGGCGGATAAGCTCCTACGAGCAGTACTTC. V is TRBV7-8 and J is TRBJ2-7; D ambiguous. This CDR3 region has 15 residues. Trimming took off 4 bases at V and 0 bases at J, with 13 bases between the two ends. Germline CDR1 reads SGHVS; CDR2 reads FQNEAQ.

The J gene is TRBJ2-1, the V gene TRBV7-6; TRBD2 aligns across 10 bases. The CDR3 is 16 residues long. Germline lookup yields CDR1 SGHVS and CDR2 FNYEAQ. The ends lost 5 bases at V and 5 bases at J; junction bases unmatched: 9. This chain's CDR3 is CASSRKAGGTHNEQFF. The CDR3 nucleotides are TGTGCCAGCAGCCGGAAAGCGGGAGGGACCCACAATGAGCAGTTCTTC.

V gene TRBV27 combines with J gene TRBJ1-5; TRBD1 matches at 7 bases. The J segment lost 5 bases and the V segment lost 7 bases, leaving 8 bases of the junction unmatched. Looked up from germline, CDR1 is MNHEY and CDR2 is SMNVEV (reference sequence). This CDR3 spans 14 amino acids. CDR3 loop: CASKLRQGHQPQHF. CDR3 nucleotide sequence: TGTGCCAGCAAATTAAGACAGGGCCATCAGCCCCAGCATTTT.

This clone was recorded only once. The junction differs from germline at one of its ends, possibly a read error. The V and J genes are TRBV5-1 and TRBJ1-1; 10 bases are shared with TRBD1. CDR1 and CDR2 (germline): SGHRS, YFSETQ. The length of the CDR3 is 15 residues. This chain's CDR3 is CAGSKGDRGNTEAFF. The CDR3 DNA reads as TGCGCCGGCAGCAAAGGGGACAGGGGGAACACTGAAGCTTTCTTT.

The rearrangement joins TRBV5-1 to TRBJ1-1; possible D gene TRBD1, 5 bases. Trimming stripped 3 bases from V and 5 bases from J, with 11 bases between. The germline V gene has CDR1 SGHRS and CDR2 YFSETQ. The CDR3 loop spans 13 amino acids. The CDR3 DNA is TGCGCCAGCAGCTATAAGCGGGGGACTGAAGCTTTCTTT. Encoded protein: CASSYKRGTEAFF.

This rearrangement joins TRBV28 to TRBJ2-2; 10 bases line up with TRBD2. The CDR3 has 17 amino acids. CDR1 is MDHEN, CDR2 SYDVKM, per germline. Trimming at V came to 1 base and at J to 5 bases, leaving 7 bases not matched to a gene. CDR3 residues: CASSLSPSGRGTGELFF. DNA for the CDR3: TGTGCCAGCAGTTTATCCCCTAGCGGGAGAGGGACCGGGGAGCTGTTTTTT.